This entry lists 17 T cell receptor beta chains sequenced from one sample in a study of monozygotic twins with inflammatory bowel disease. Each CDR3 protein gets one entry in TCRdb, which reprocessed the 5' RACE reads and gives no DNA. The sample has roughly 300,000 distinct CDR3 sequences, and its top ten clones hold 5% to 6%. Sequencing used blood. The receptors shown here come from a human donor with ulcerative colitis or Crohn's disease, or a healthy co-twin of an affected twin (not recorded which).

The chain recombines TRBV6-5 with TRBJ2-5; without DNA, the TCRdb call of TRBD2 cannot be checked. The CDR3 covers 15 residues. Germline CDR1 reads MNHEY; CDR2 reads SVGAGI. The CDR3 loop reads CASSYPRGGGETQYF.

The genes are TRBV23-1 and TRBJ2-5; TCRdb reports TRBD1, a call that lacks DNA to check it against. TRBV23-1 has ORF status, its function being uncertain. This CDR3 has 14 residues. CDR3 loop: CASSQPRGSETQYF.

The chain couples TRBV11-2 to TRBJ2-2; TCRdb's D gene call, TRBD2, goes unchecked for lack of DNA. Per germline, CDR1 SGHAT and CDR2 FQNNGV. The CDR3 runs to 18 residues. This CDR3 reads CASSPQRPSGANTGELFF.

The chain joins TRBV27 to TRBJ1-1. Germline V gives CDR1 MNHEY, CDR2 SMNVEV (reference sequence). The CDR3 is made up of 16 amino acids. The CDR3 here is CASSFRVQPMNTEAFF.

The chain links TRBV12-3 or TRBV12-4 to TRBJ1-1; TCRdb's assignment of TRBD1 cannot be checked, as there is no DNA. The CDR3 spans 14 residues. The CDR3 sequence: CASSPRRQNTEAFF.

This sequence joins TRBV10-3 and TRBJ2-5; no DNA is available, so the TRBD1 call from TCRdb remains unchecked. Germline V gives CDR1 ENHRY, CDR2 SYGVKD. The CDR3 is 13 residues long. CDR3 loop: CAISESSPVTQYF.

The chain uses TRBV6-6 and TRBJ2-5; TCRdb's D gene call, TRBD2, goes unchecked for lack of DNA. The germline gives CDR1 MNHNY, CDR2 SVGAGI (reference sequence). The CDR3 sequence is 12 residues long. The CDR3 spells CASSYSGLKQYF.

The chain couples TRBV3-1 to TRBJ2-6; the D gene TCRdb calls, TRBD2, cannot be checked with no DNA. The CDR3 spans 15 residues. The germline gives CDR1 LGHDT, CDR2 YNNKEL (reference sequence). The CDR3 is CASNEGAAGANVLTF.

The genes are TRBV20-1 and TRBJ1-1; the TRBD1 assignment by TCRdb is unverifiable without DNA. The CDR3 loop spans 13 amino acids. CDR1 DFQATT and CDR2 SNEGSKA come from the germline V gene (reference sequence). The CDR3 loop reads CSAPGVMNTEAFF.

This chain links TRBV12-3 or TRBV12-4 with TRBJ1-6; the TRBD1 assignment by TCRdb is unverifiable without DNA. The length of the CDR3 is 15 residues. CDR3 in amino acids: CASSRPTGGGSPLHF.

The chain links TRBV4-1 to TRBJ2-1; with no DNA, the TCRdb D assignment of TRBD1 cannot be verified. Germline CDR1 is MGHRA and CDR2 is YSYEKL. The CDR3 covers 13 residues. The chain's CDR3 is CASSRSVGGDLVF.

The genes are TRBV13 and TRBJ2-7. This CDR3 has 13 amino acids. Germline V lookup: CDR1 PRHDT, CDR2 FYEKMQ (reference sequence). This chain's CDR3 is CASSLLAEYEQYF. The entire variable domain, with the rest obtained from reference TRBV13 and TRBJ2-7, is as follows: AAGVIQSPRHLIKEKRETATLKCYPIPRHDTVYWYQQGPGQDPQFLISFYEKMQSDKGSIPDRFSAQQFSDYHSELNMSSLELGDSALYFCASSLLAEYEQYFGPGTRLTVT.

The CDR3 sequence: CASSPPRVSDTQYF. This rearrangement joins TRBV12-3 or TRBV12-4 to TRBJ2-3; TCRdb picks TRBD1, but there is no DNA to check that call. This CDR3 region has 14 residues.

The chain's CDR3 is CSARELRDNTDTQYF. The chain is built from TRBV20-1 and TRBJ2-3. The CDR3 has 15 amino acids. Germline loops: CDR1 DFQATT, CDR2 SNEGSKA (reference sequence).

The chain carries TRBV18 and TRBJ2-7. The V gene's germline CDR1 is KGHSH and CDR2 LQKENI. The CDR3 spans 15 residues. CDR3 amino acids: CASSPLGEVAYEQYF.

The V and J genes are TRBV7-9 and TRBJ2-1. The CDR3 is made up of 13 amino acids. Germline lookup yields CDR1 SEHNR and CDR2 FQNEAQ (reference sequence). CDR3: CASSLVDNNEQFF.

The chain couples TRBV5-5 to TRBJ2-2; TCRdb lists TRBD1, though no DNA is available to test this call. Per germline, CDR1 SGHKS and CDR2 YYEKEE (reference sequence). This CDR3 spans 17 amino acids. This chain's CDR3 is CASSLLDRETNTGELFF.